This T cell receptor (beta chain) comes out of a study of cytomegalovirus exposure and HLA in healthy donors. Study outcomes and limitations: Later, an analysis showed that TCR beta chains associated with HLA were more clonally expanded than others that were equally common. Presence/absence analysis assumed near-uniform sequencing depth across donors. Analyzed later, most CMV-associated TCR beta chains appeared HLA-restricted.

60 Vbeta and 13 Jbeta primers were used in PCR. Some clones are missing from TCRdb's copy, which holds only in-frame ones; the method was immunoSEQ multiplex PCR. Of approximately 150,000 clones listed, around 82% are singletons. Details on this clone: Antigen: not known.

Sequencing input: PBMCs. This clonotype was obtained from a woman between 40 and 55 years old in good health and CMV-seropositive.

The CDR3 DNA follows: TGTGCCAGCAGTTCCCGGGGCGGGGAGGGCTACACCTTC. Translation gives CASSSRGGEGYTF. V usage is TRBV27 and J usage is TRBJ1-2; tentatively, D is TRBD1 (5 bases). CDR1 MNHEY and CDR2 SMNVEV come from the germline V gene (reference sequence). The CDR3 is made up of 13 amino acids. Trimming left V 4 bases short and J 8 bases short, with 14 bases between.